This entry is about one T cell receptor (beta chain). Its antigen is unknown. The sample is drawn from a study of blood T cells in healthy people across ages. General study results and limits: In older individuals, TCR beta diversity per million T cells was lower, falling roughly linearly with age.

Next came a second PCR, run for 7 to 11 cycles, which used a sample-barcoded 5' primer along with a J-beta primer mix. A template-switch adaptor that had 12 random nucleotides put a tag on each cDNA molecule. MiXCR was run by TCRdb on the 5' RACE reads, yielding one entry per CDR3 protein. Here the sample spans 550,000 to 800,000 distinct CDR3 sequences, about 34% being singletons. Drawn from each donor were ten milliliters of peripheral blood. Every sample had a minimum of 6 million PBMCs isolated. The sample taken for sequencing was blood. The receptor's source is a woman aged 80 or over in good health.

CDR3: CASGVGNQETQYF. CDR3 coding DNA: TGTGCCAGCGGGGTAGGGAACCAAGAGACCCAGTACTTC. The J gene is TRBJ2-5, the V gene TRBV11-2; D unclear. V shed 8 bases and J shed 0 bases, with 10 bases lying between them. Germline CDR1 SGHAT, CDR2 FQNNGV. There are 13 residues in the CDR3.